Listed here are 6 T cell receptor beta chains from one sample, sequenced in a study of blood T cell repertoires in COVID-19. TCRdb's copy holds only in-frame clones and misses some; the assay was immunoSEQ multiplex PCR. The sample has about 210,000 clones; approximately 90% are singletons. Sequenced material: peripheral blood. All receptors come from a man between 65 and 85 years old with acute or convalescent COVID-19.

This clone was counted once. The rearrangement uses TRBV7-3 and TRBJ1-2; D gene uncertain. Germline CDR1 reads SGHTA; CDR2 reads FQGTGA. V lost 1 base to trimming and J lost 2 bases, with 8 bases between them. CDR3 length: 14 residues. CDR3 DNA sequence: TGTGCCAGCAGCTTAAATTCGGGAAACTATGGCTACACCTTC. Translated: CASSLNSGNYGYTF.

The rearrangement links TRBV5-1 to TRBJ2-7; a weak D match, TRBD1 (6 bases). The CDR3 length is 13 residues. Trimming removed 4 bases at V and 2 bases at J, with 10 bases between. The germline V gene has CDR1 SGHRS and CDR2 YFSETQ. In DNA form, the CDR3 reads TGCGCCAGCAGCCCCGGACAGCCCTACGAGCAGTACTTC. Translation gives CASSPGQPYEQYF.

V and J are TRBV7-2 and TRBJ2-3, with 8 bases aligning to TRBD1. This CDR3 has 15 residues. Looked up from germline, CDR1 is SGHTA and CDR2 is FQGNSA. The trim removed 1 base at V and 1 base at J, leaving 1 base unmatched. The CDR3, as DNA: TGTGCCAGCAGCTTAGAGACAGGGGGCACAGATACGCAGTATTTT. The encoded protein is CASSLETGGTDTQYF.

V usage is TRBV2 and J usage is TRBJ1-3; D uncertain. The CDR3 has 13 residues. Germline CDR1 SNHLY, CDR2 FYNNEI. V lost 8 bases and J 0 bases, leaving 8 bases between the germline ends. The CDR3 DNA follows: TGTGCCAGCCGACAAGACTCTGGAAACACCATATATTTT. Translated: CASRQDSGNTIYF.

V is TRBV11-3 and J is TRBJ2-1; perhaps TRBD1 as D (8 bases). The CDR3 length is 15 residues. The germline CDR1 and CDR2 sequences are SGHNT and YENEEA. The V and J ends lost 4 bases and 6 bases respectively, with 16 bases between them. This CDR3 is CASSSGLGQGNEQFF. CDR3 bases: TGTGCCAGCAGCTCAGGACTAGGACAGGGCAATGAGCAGTTCTTC. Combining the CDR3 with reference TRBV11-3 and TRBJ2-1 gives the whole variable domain EAGVVQSPRYKIIEKKQPVAFWCNPISGHNTLYWYLQNLGQGPELLIRYENEEAVDDSQLPKDRFSAERLKGVDSTLKIQPAELGDSAVYLCASSSGLGQGNEQFFGPGTRLTVL.

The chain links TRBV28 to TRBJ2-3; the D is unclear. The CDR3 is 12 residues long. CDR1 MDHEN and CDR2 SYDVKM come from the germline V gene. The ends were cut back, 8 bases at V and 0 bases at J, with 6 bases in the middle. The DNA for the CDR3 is TGTGCCAGCCAGGTGAGCACAGATACGCAGTATTTT. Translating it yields CASQVSTDTQYF.